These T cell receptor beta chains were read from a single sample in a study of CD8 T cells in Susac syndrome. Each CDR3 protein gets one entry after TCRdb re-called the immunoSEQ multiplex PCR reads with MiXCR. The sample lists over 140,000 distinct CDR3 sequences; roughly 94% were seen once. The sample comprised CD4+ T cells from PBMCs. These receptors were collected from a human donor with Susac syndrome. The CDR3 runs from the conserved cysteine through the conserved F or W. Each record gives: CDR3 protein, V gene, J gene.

CDR3aa: CATSREGPGQGPYEQYF
v_gene: TRBV15
j_gene: TRBJ2-7

CDR3aa: CASHTSYEQYF
v_gene: TRBV28
j_gene: TRBJ2-7

CDR3aa: CASSSGQGLSQFF
v_gene: TRBV19
j_gene: TRBJ2-1

CDR3aa: CAWSVQRWSFGEKLFF
v_gene: TRBV30
j_gene: TRBJ1-4

CDR3aa: CASSVLAGQQETQYF
v_gene: TRBV5-6
j_gene: TRBJ2-5

CDR3aa: CASSLGTAGETQYF
v_gene: TRBV7-8
j_gene: TRBJ2-5

CDR3aa: CAGAGGFSYEQYF
v_gene: TRBV2
j_gene: TRBJ2-7

CDR3aa: CAWRFSGFGEQFF
v_gene: TRBV30
j_gene: TRBJ2-1

CDR3aa: CASSTGRNYGYTF
v_gene: TRBV9
j_gene: TRBJ1-2

CDR3aa: CATSPRGGQETQYF
v_gene: TRBV15
j_gene: TRBJ2-5

CDR3aa: CASSQSEEIATNEKLFF
v_gene: TRBV23-1
j_gene: TRBJ1-4

CDR3aa: CASSPSRDRGYTF
v_gene: TRBV6-2/TRBV6-3
j_gene: TRBJ1-2

CDR3aa: CSVEPGSRAFF
v_gene: TRBV29-1
j_gene: TRBJ1-1

CDR3aa: CASSLSSGTQPQHF
v_gene: TRBV7-8
j_gene: TRBJ1-5

CDR3aa: CASSPRSGAGHNEQFF
v_gene: TRBV12-3/TRBV12-4
j_gene: TRBJ2-1

CDR3aa: CASSLQTGINYGYTF
v_gene: TRBV28
j_gene: TRBJ1-2

CDR3aa: CSARDGTGRDTQYF
v_gene: TRBV20-1
j_gene: TRBJ2-3

CDR3aa: CASSELGSTDTQYF
v_gene: TRBV9
j_gene: TRBJ2-3

CDR3aa: CSAREGSGFRDTQYF
v_gene: TRBV20-1
j_gene: TRBJ2-3

CDR3aa: CASRPRQANTEAFF
v_gene: TRBV27
j_gene: TRBJ1-1

CDR3aa: CASSSGGGFGYTF
v_gene: TRBV12-3/TRBV12-4
j_gene: TRBJ1-2

CDR3aa: CASSLDRDEQYF
v_gene: TRBV7-8
j_gene: TRBJ2-7

CDR3aa: CASSSPGTDTQYF
v_gene: TRBV28
j_gene: TRBJ2-3

CDR3aa: CASSLSSGGAYNEQFF
v_gene: TRBV28
j_gene: TRBJ2-1

CDR3aa: CASSPSGTGVGTEAFF
v_gene: TRBV7-9
j_gene: TRBJ1-1

CDR3aa: CSFTSGGNTDTQYF
v_gene: TRBV29-1
j_gene: TRBJ2-3

CDR3aa: CASSLDVPGGSLETQYF
v_gene: TRBV7-9
j_gene: TRBJ2-5

CDR3aa: CASSRGRTTEAFF
v_gene: TRBV9
j_gene: TRBJ1-1

CDR3aa: CASSPHGQGLYEQYF
v_gene: TRBV28
j_gene: TRBJ2-7

CDR3aa: CASTPSRGTGGLGELFF
v_gene: TRBV2
j_gene: TRBJ2-2

CDR3aa: CASGLAAGAKAFF
v_gene: TRBV12-5
j_gene: TRBJ1-1

CDR3aa: CASSLARGGTLSSYNEQFF
v_gene: TRBV7-2
j_gene: TRBJ2-1

CDR3aa: CSARGTGDTEAFF
v_gene: TRBV20-1
j_gene: TRBJ1-1

CDR3aa: CASSLDRDEKLFF
v_gene: TRBV7-8
j_gene: TRBJ1-4

CDR3aa: CASSQGRGLRAEAFF
v_gene: TRBV4-1
j_gene: TRBJ1-1

CDR3aa: CASSPGAYRGSPLHF
v_gene: TRBV18
j_gene: TRBJ1-6

CDR3aa: CATRASGPNYGYTF
v_gene: TRBV24-1
j_gene: TRBJ1-2

CDR3aa: CSVAPHRTSGSNEQFF
v_gene: TRBV29-1
j_gene: TRBJ2-1

CDR3aa: CASSHISSLNTGELFF
v_gene: TRBV23-1
j_gene: TRBJ2-2

CDR3aa: CASSSQTGELFF
v_gene: TRBV5-6
j_gene: TRBJ2-2

CDR3aa: CASSLPSARGPGELFF
v_gene: TRBV25-1
j_gene: TRBJ2-2

CDR3aa: CAVSRDGSSYNEQFF
v_gene: TRBV7-2
j_gene: TRBJ2-1

CDR3aa: CASSQQAGNQPQHF
v_gene: TRBV12-3/TRBV12-4
j_gene: TRBJ1-5

CDR3aa: CASSLRETGELFF
v_gene: TRBV7-8
j_gene: TRBJ2-2

CDR3aa: CASSLVGARGNEQFF
v_gene: TRBV5-4
j_gene: TRBJ2-1